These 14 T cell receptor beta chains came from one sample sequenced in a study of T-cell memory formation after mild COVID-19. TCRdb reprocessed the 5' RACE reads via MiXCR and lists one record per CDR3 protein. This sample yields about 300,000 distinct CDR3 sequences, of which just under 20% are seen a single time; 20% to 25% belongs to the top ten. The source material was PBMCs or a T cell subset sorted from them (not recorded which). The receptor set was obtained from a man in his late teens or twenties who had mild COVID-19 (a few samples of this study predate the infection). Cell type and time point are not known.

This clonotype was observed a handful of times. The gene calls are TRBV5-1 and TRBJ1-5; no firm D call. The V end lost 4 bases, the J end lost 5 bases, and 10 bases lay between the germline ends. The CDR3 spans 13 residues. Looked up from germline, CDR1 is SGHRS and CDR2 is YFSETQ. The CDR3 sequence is CASSPTHDQPQHF. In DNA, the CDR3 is TGCGCCAGCAGCCCGACGCACGATCAGCCCCAGCATTTT.

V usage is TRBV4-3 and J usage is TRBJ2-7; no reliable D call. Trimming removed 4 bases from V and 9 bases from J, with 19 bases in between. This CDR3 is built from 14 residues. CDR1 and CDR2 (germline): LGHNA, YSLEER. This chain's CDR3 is CASSPGSGPTGQYF. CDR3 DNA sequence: TGCGCCAGCAGCCCGGGTTCGGGTCCTACGGGGCAGTACTTC.

CDR3 bases: TGTGCCAGCAATCGGGAGGGGAGCTCCTACGAGCAGTACTTC. It specifies CASNREGSSYEQYF. The chain is built from TRBV6-6 and TRBJ2-7; 8 positions agree with TRBD2. J gave up 0 bases and V 7 bases, and 5 bases lay outside the gene matches. The CDR3 runs 14 residues. The germline V gene has CDR1 MNHNY and CDR2 SVGAGI (reference sequence).

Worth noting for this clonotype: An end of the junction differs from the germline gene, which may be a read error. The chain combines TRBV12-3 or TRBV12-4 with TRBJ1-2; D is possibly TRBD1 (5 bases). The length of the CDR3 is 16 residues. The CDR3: CASTPEGIGLAQGYAF. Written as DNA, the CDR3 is TGTGCCAGCACTCCCGAGGGGATAGGGCTGGCGCAGGGTTACGCCTTC.

The CDR3 spells CASSQVPVRMNTEAFF. DNA for the CDR3: TGCGCCAGCAGCCAAGTTCCAGTTCGTATGAACACTGAAGCTTTCTTT. The chain carries TRBV4-3 and TRBJ1-1; D call uncertain. CDR3 size: 16 residues. Germline values: CDR1 LGHNA, CDR2 YSLEER. V lost 1 base, J lost 0 bases, and 12 bases lay in between.

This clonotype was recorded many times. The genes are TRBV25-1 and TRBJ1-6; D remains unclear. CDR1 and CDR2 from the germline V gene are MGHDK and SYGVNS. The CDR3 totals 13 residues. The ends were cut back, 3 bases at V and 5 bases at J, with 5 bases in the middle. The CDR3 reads CASSEQDNSPLHF. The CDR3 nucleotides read TGTGCCAGCAGTGAGCAGGATAATTCACCCCTCCACTTT.

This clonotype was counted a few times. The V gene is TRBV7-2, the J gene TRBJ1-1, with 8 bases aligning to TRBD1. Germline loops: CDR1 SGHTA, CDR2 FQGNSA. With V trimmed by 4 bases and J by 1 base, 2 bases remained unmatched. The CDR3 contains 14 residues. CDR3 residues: CASSSRGRNTEAFF. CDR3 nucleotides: TGTGCCAGCAGCTCCAGGGGGCGGAACACTGAAGCTTTCTTT.

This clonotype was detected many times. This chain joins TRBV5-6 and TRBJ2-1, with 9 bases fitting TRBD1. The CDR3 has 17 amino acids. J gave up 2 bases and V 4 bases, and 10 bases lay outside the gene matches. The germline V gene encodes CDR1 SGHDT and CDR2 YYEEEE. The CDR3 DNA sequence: TGTGCCAGCAGCCTGGACAGGGGTAGTTTTACCTACAATGAGCAGTTCTTC. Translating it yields CASSLDRGSFTYNEQFF.

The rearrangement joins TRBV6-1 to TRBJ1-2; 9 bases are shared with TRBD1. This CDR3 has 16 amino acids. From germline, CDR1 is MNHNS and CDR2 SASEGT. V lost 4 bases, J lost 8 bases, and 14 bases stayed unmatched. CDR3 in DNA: TGTGCCAGCAGTGCGTCTTACAGGGGGCGGATGAGAGGCTACACCTTC. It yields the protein CASSASYRGRMRGYTF.

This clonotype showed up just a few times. The CDR3 coding sequence is TGTGCCAGCAGCCCAACGGACAGCACAGATACGCAGTATTTT. It yields the protein CASSPTDSTDTQYF. The chain recombines TRBV3-1 with TRBJ2-3; D unclear. From germline, CDR1 is LGHDT and CDR2 YNNKEL (reference sequence). V was pared by 4 bases and J by 0 bases, with 8 bases between. The length of the CDR3 is 14 residues.

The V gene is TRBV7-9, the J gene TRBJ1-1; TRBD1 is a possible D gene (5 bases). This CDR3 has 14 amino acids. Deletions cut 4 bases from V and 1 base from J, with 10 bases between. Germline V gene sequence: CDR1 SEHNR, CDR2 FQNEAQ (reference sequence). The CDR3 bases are TGTGCCAGCAGCTCGGGGGGATGGAACACTGAAGCTTTCTTT. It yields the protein CASSSGGWNTEAFF.

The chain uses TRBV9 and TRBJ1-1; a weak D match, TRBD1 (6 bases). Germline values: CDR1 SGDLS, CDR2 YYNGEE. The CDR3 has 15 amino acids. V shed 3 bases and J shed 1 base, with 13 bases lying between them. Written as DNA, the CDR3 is TGTGCCAGCAGCGGCCTTGTAGGGGGGAACACTGAAGCTTTCTTT. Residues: CASSGLVGGNTEAFF.

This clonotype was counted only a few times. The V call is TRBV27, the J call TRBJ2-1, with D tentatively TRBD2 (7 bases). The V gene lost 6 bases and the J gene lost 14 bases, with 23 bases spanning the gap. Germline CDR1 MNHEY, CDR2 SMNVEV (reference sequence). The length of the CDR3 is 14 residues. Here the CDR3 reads CASSDPGGSPAEFF. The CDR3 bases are TGTGCCAGCAGCGATCCGGGGGGCTCTCCCGCGGAGTTCTTC.

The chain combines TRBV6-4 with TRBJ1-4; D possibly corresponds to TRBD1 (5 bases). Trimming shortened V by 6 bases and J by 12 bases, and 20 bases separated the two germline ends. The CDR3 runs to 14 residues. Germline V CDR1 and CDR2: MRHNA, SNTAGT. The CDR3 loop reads CASRPGTDFGELFF. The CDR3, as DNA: TGTGCCAGCAGGCCCGGGACGGACTTTGGGGAACTGTTTTTT.